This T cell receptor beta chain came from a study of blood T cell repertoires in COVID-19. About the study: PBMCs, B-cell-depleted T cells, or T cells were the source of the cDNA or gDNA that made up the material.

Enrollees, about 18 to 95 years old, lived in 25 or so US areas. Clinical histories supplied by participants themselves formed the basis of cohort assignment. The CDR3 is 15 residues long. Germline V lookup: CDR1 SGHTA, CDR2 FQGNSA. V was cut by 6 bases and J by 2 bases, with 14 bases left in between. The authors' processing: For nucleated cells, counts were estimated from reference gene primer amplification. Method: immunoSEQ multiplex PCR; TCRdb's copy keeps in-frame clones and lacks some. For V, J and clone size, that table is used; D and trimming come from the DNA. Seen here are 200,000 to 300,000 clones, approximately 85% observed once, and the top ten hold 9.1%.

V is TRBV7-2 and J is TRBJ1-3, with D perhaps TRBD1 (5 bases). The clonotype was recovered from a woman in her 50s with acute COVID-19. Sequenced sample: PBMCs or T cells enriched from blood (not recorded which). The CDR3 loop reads CASSSSTATGNTIYF. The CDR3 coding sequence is TGTGCCAGCAGTTCATCGACAGCAACTGGAAACACCATATATTTT.